The TCR beta chain under discussion was sequenced for a study of T-cell memory formation after mild COVID-19. With regard to this clonotype: Its specificity is not known.

With constant-segment primers, 5'RACE yielded cDNA libraries of TCR alpha and TCR beta that carried sample barcodes and UMIs. TCRdb itself ran the 5' RACE reads through MiXCR, one entry per CDR3 protein. Counted here are nearly 250,000 distinct CDR3 sequences, approximately 15% occurring once; the ten biggest clones make up 2.1%. Whole-study findings and limits: CD4+ contracting clones were mainly CM and EM; CD8+ ones, EMRA. Later expanders leaned CD4+, whereas clones that contracted between day 15 and 85 were balanced CD4/CD8.

The CDR3 is 16 residues long. From germline, CDR1 is LGHNA and CDR2 YSLEER. V was pared by 1 base and J by 4 bases, with 6 bases of the junction left unmatched. The sample taken for sequencing was PBMCs or a T cell subset sorted from them (not recorded which). This receptor was identified in an adult woman who had mild COVID-19 (a few samples of this study predate the infection). Cell type and time point are not known. The V gene is TRBV4-3, the J gene TRBJ2-5; 10 nucleotides match TRBD2. CDR3 DNA sequence: TGCGCCAGCAGCCAAGGAGTAGCGGGGGGCGGAGAGACCCAGTACTTC. It specifies CASSQGVAGGGETQYF.